The 29 T cell receptor beta chains below all came from one sample that was sequenced in a study of T cell responses to AZD1222 COVID-19 vaccine. Repertoires were generated with immunoSEQ multiplex PCR, while TCRdb's copy carries only in-frame clones and drops some. Among 60,000 to 95,000 clones listed, around nine tenths were seen once. This material consisted of peripheral blood, taken 28 days after the second AZD1222 dose. These receptors originate from an adult who received the AZD1222 COVID-19 vaccine.

The rearrangement uses TRBV28 and TRBJ2-1; TRBD2 is a possible D gene (5 bases). The CDR3 has 14 residues. The V end lost 7 bases, the J end lost 3 bases, and 13 bases lay between the germline ends. Germline V CDR1 and CDR2: MDHEN, SYDVKM. The CDR3 DNA sequence: TGTGCCAGCACCCACGGGGTGGGCTACAATGAGCAGTTCTTC. Its translation is CASTHGVGYNEQFF.

The chain links TRBV4-2 to TRBJ1-5; 7 nucleotides match TRBD1. Looked up from germline, CDR1 is LGHNA and CDR2 is YNFKEQ. V dropped 5 bases and J dropped 4; count of bases not matched to a gene: 5. This CDR3 region has 14 residues. The CDR3 region has the DNA TGTGCCAGCAGCGCCGCAGGGGGGAATCAGCCCCAGCATTTT. Translation gives CASSAAGGNQPQHF.

V and J are TRBV6-5 and TRBJ1-1; perhaps TRBD1 as D (5 bases). V was trimmed by 6 bases and J by 5 bases, leaving 13 bases between them. CDR1 MNHEY and CDR2 SVGAGI come from the germline V gene. The CDR3 sequence is 13 residues long. CDR3 loop: CASSGAPGTEAFF. CDR3 sequence (DNA): TGTGCCAGCAGCGGGGCGCCGGGTACTGAAGCTTTCTTT.

This clone was observed a handful of times. This chain connects TRBV7-2 to TRBJ1-1; D gene uncertain. CDR1 and CDR2 (germline): SGHTA, FQGNSA. V lost 5 bases to trimming and J lost 4 bases, with 5 bases between them. The CDR3 totals 11 residues. CDR3: CASSPRTEAFF. The DNA for the CDR3 is TGTGCCAGCAGCCCCCGCACTGAAGCTTTCTTT.

The table lists this clone with a few counts. The chain combines TRBV7-2 with TRBJ1-1; D gene uncertain. V lost 5 bases and J 0 bases, leaving 10 bases between the germline ends. Germline lookup yields CDR1 SGHTA and CDR2 FQGNSA. The CDR3 runs to 14 residues. In DNA form, the CDR3 reads TGTGCCAGCAGCCCACCCCAAATGAACACTGAAGCTTTCTTT. Its protein is CASSPPQMNTEAFF.

The V and J genes are TRBV2 and TRBJ2-2, with 11 bases lining up with TRBD2. The V and J ends lost 6 bases and 0 bases, in that order; junction bases with no gene match: 6. CDR1 is SNHLY, CDR2 FYNNEI, per germline. This CDR3 region has 17 residues. In DNA form, the CDR3 reads TGTGCCAGCAGCTTATTTAGCGGGGGGGCGAACACCGGGGAGCTGTTTTTT. It encodes CASSLFSGGANTGELFF.

The CDR3: CASSGQQNSPLHF. As DNA, the CDR3 is TGCGCCAGCAGCGGACAGCAAAATTCACCCCTCCACTTT. The chain joins TRBV4-1 to TRBJ1-6; perhaps TRBD1 as D (6 bases). There are 13 residues in the CDR3. Trimming shortened V by 5 bases and J by 7 bases, and 9 bases separated the two germline ends. The germline V gene encodes CDR1 MGHRA and CDR2 YSYEKL.

This sequence joins TRBV19 and TRBJ1-4; TRBD1 matches at 7 bases. The V gene's germline CDR1 is LNHDA and CDR2 SQIVND (reference sequence). The CDR3 has 16 residues. With V trimmed by 10 bases and J by 4 bases, 15 bases remained unmatched. CDR3 sequence: CAKLDRAGQNNEKLFF. As DNA, the CDR3 is TGTGCCAAGCTTGACAGGGCGGGACAGAATAATGAAAAACTGTTTTTT.

J is TRBJ2-5 and V is TRBV11-2; 9 bases agree with TRBD2. J was trimmed by 1 base and V by 1 base; bases with no gene match: 1. Germline CDR1 SGHAT, CDR2 FQNNGV. The CDR3 totals 15 residues. CDR3 sequence: CASSLGLAAQETQYF. The CDR3 DNA reads as TGTGCCAGCAGCTTAGGACTAGCGGCCCAAGAGACCCAGTACTTC. Using reference TRBV11-2 and TRBJ2-5 for the parts outside the CDR3, the full variable domain is EAGVAQSPRYKIIEKRQSVAFWCNPISGHATLYWYQQILGQGPKLLIQFQNNGVVDDSQLPKDRFSAERLKGVDSTLKIQPAKLEDSAVYLCASSLGLAAQETQYFGPGTRLLVL.

V gene TRBV27 combines with J gene TRBJ1-1; D unresolved. In germline, CDR1 is MNHEY, CDR2 SMNVEV (reference sequence). With 2 bases removed from V and 1 base from J, the gap between germline ends came to 11 bases. This CDR3 has 15 amino acids. This CDR3 reads CASSLNADPNTEAFF. In DNA form, the CDR3 reads TGTGCCAGCAGTTTAAACGCAGACCCGAACACTGAAGCTTTCTTT.

The J gene is TRBJ2-7, the V gene TRBV19; D possibly corresponds to TRBD2 (6 bases). CDR3 length equals 16 residues. V was cut by 6 bases and J by 7 bases, with 25 bases left in between. Germline V lookup: CDR1 LNHDA, CDR2 SQIVND (reference sequence). CDR3 in DNA: TGTGCCAGTAGCCCCGAAGCCGGAGGGGTTCGGGGGGAGCAGTACTTC. Its translation: CASSPEAGGVRGEQYF.

The rearrangement uses TRBV6-5 and TRBJ1-6; D uncertain. Trimming cost V 0 bases and J 8 bases, with 11 bases left between them. Germline CDR1 is MNHEY and CDR2 is SVGAGI. This CDR3 region has 15 residues. The CDR3 loop is CASSYSIRSYSPLHF. DNA for the CDR3: TGTGCCAGCAGTTACTCGATCCGCTCGTATTCACCCCTCCACTTT.

The chain combines TRBV7-2 with TRBJ1-6; D not resolved. The CDR3 consists of 17 residues. CDR1 SGHTA and CDR2 FQGNSA come from the germline V gene. Trimming pared 3 bases from V and 7 bases from J, leaving 19 bases between. The CDR3 sequence: CASSLTSVRVINSPLHF. The CDR3 DNA reads as TGTGCCAGCAGCTTGACCTCAGTACGGGTTATAAATTCACCCCTCCACTTT.

The J gene is TRBJ2-7, the V gene TRBV6-5; 8 bases match TRBD1. This CDR3 spans 15 amino acids. The trim removed 2 bases at V and 2 bases at J, leaving 5 bases unmatched. The germline V gene has CDR1 MNHEY and CDR2 SVGAGI. CDR3 amino acids: CASSYLQGAPYEQYF. CDR3 coding DNA: TGTGCCAGCAGTTACCTTCAGGGGGCGCCCTACGAGCAGTACTTC.

This clone was observed a single time. This chain's CDR3 is CASSQDKGGGLSYNEQFF. In DNA form, the CDR3 reads TGCGCCAGCAGCCAAGATAAAGGCGGGGGCCTCTCCTACAATGAGCAGTTCTTC. This chain connects TRBV4-3 to TRBJ2-1, with TRBD2 as a possible D gene (7 bases). V was cut by 0 bases and J by 0 bases, with 15 bases left in between. Germline V lookup: CDR1 LGHNA, CDR2 YSLEER. The CDR3 is 18 residues long.

This chain connects TRBV27 to TRBJ1-1; 8 positions match TRBD1. V gave up 5 bases and J gave up 7 bases; unmatched junction bases: 6. CDR1 and CDR2 from the germline V gene are MNHEY and SMNVEV (reference sequence). This CDR3 comprises 13 residues. This CDR3 reads CASSIGQGLEAFF. The CDR3, as DNA: TGTGCCAGCAGTATAGGACAGGGCCTTGAAGCTTTCTTT.

This clone was observed a handful of times. The junction departs from germline at one end; a sequencing error may be responsible. The chain joins TRBV6-2 or TRBV6-3 to TRBJ1-2; D remains unclear. Germline CDR1 is MNHEY and CDR2 is SVGEGT. This CDR3 is built from 14 residues. CDR3 in DNA: TGTGCCAGCAGCTACTACTCGGCCCAGGATGGCTACACCTTC. Translating it yields CASSYYSAQDGYTF.

This clone was seen only a few times. This chain uses TRBV7-9 with TRBJ2-1; no reliable D call. CDR1 and CDR2 (germline): SEHNR, FQNEAQ (reference sequence). The CDR3 contains 18 residues. V was shortened by 3 bases and J by 0 bases, with 18 bases between the two germline ends. The CDR3 loop is CASSFPPGSYSSYNEQFF. The CDR3, as DNA: TGTGCCAGCAGCTTTCCTCCGGGCTCATATAGCTCCTACAATGAGCAGTTCTTC.

The rearrangement joins TRBV7-9 to TRBJ1-4, with D hard to call. Germline-derived CDR1 and CDR2 are SEHNR and FQNEAQ (reference sequence). V was shortened by 11 bases and J by 5 bases, with 18 bases between the two germline ends. The length of the CDR3 is 14 residues. The CDR3 sequence: CASCRGLENEKLFF. CDR3 sequence (DNA): TGTGCCTCCTGCCGCGGCCTGGAGAATGAAAAACTGTTTTTT.

The chain employs TRBV7-3 and TRBJ2-3; the match to TRBD2 covers 13 bases. The junction had 3 bases not matched to a gene; V was cut back by 5 bases and J by 1 base. The CDR3 sequence is 16 residues long. Per germline, CDR1 SGHTA and CDR2 FQGTGA. In DNA form, the CDR3 reads TGTGCCAGCAGCCCAGGGACTAGCGGGGGCACAGATACGCAGTATTTT. It is translated as CASSPGTSGGTDTQYF.

The chain combines TRBV21-1 with TRBJ2-7; the table names TRBD2, a call not compared with the DNA. TRBV21-1 constitutes a pseudogene. The CDR3 has 15 residues. The CDR3 nucleotides are TGTGCCAGACCTGGCTTGGTAGCGGGGTTCTACGAGCAGTACTTC. This encodes CARPGLVAGFYEQYF.

Notes on this clone: The sample carries other DNA sequences with the same CDR3. This rearrangement joins TRBV5-1 to TRBJ2-2; maybe TRBD2 (6 bases). The V end lost 5 bases, the J end lost 4 bases, and 6 bases lay between the germline ends. Germline V gene lookup returns CDR1 SGHRS and CDR2 YFSETQ. This CDR3 has 12 residues. The CDR3 DNA sequence: TGCGCCAGCAGGGGAGGCACCGGGGAGCTGTTTTTT. It is translated as CASRGGTGELFF.

The chain is built from TRBV9 and TRBJ2-7; D perhaps matches TRBD1 (6 bases). Trimming cost V 4 bases and J 6 bases, with 8 bases left between them. Germline V gene sequence: CDR1 SGDLS, CDR2 YYNGEE. The CDR3 contains 11 residues. CDR3 residues: CASSPTGEQYF. The CDR3 DNA reads TGTGCCAGCAGCCCGACAGGCGAGCAGTACTTC.

This chain connects TRBV9 to TRBJ1-1; D is unresolved. Germline assignment: CDR1 SGDLS and CDR2 YYNGEE. The germline V and J ends were trimmed by 0 bases and 4 bases, with 7 bases remaining between them. CDR3 size: 13 residues. Written as DNA, the CDR3 is TGTGCCAGCAGCGTAGGGACGGGCACTGAAGCTTTCTTT. Amino acids: CASSVGTGTEAFF.

V gene TRBV10-1 combines with J gene TRBJ1-3; D might be TRBD1 (6 bases). CDR3 length equals 15 residues. V lost 5 bases, J lost 0 bases, and 11 bases lay in between. Germline assignment: CDR1 WNHNN and CDR2 SYGVQD (reference sequence). CDR3 protein: CASSQGMSSGNTIYF. CDR3 nucleotides: TGCGCCAGCAGTCAGGGGATGAGCTCTGGAAACACCATATATTTT.

This chain joins TRBV9 and TRBJ1-2; 7 bases fit TRBD1. The CDR3 is 15 residues long. CDR1 and CDR2 (germline): SGDLS, YYNGEE. Germline trimming cut 3 bases from V and 4 bases from J; bases unmatched to any gene: 9. CDR3 DNA: TGTGCCAGCAGCGAAAGGACAGGCTATTCCTATGGCTACACCTTC. This sequence encodes CASSERTGYSYGYTF.

The CDR3 sequence is CSVVELGYGYTF. In nucleotides, the CDR3 is TGCAGCGTTGTTGAACTCGGGTATGGCTACACCTTC. The chain recombines TRBV29-1 with TRBJ1-2; no firm D call. Trimming pared 4 bases from V and 5 bases from J, leaving 11 bases between. The germline V gene has CDR1 SQVTM and CDR2 ANQGSEA. The CDR3 loop spans 12 amino acids.

V and J are TRBV4-3 and TRBJ1-1, with D perhaps TRBD1 (6 bases). CDR1 is LGHNA and CDR2 is YSLEER in the germline V gene. The germline V and J ends were trimmed by 0 bases and 5 bases, with 16 bases remaining between them. The CDR3 runs 16 residues. CDR3 bases: TGCGCCAGCAGCCAAGATTCCGGGGGGCTGGGGACTGAAGCTTTCTTT. Amino acids: CASSQDSGGLGTEAFF.

J is TRBJ2-1 and V is TRBV12-3 or TRBV12-4; D call uncertain. This CDR3 region has 11 residues. Trimming pared 5 bases from V and 9 bases from J, leaving 8 bases between. CDR3 coding DNA: TGTGCCAGCAGTCAATCAGGTGAGCAGTTCTTC. Its protein is CASSQSGEQFF.